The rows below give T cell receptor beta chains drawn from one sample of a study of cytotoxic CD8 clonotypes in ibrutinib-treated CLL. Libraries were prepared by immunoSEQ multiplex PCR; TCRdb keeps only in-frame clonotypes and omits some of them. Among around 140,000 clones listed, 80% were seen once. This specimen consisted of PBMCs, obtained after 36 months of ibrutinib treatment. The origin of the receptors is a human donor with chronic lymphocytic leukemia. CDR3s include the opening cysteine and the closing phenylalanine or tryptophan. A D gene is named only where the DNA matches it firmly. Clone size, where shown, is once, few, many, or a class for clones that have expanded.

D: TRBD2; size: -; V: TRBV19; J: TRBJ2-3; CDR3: CASSIGLAGATDTQYF; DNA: TGTGCCAGTAGTATCGGACTAGCGGGAGCCACAGATACGCAGTATTTT
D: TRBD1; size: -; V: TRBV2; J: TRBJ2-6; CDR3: CASRRTGGAGGANVLTF; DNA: TGTGCCAGCAGACGGACAGGGGGCGCGGGAGGGGCCAACGTCCTGACTTTC
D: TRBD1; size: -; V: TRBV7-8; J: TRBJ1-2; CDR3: CASTSLGQGGYGYTF; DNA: TGTGCCAGCACCTCTCTGGGACAGGGAGGCTATGGCTACACCTTC
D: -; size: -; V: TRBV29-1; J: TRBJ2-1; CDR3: CSVGGVNEQFF; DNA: TGCAGCGTTGGGGGAGTGAATGAGCAGTTCTTC
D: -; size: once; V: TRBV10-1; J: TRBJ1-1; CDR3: CASSSQRNTEAFF; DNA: TGCGCCAGCAGTTCCCAGAGGAACACTGAAGCTTTCTTT
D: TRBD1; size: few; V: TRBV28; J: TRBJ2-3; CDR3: CASRRGGGDTQYF; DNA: TGTGCCAGCCGTCGAGGGGGCGGGGATACGCAGTATTTT
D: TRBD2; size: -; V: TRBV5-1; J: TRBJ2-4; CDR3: CASSLDPGLAWNIQYF; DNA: TGCGCCAGCAGCTTGGATCCGGGACTAGCGTGGAACATTCAGTACTTC
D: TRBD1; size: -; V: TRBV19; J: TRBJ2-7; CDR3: CASSDRGESYEQYF; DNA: TGTGCCAGTAGTGACAGGGGTGAATCATACGAGCAGTACTTC
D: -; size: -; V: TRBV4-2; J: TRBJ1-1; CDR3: CASSPMGAMNTEAFF; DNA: TGTGCCAGCAGTCCCATGGGGGCTATGAACACTGAAGCTTTCTTT
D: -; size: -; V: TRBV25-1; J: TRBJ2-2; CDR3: CASSPHWGRAGELFF; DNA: TGTGCCAGCAGTCCCCACTGGGGGCGCGCCGGGGAGCTGTTTTTT
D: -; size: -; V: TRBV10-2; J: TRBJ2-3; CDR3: CASTEHSTDTQYF; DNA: TGCGCCAGCACCGAGCACAGCACAGATACGCAGTATTTT
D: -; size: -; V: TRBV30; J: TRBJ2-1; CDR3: CAWSQTAYNEQFF; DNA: TGTGCCTGGAGTCAGACAGCTTACAATGAGCAGTTCTTC
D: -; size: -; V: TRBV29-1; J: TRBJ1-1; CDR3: CSVADRGKNTEAFF; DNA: TGCAGCGTTGCAGATAGGGGGAAGAACACTGAAGCTTTCTTT
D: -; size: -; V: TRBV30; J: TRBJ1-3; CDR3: CAWSPISAGAFSGNTIYF; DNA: TGTGCCTGGAGTCCTATTTCAGCAGGGGCCTTCTCTGGAAACACCATATATTTT
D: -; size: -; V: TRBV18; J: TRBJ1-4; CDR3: CASSPQGMSNEKLFF; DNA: TGTGCCAGCTCACCACAGGGGATGTCTAATGAAAAACTGTTTTTT
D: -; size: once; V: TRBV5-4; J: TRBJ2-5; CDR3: CASSRRETQYF; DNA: TGTGCCAGCAGTAGGAGAGAGACCCAGTACTTC
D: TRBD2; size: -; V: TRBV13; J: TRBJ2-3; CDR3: CASSLRGLADTQYF; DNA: TGTGCCAGCAGCCTGCGGGGACTAGCAGATACGCAGTATTTT
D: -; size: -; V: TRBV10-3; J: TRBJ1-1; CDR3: CARKGSPLGEAFF; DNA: TGTGCCCGCAAAGGGAGTCCTTTGGGCGAAGCTTTCTTT
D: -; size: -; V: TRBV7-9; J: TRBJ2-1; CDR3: CASSLSGGWEQFF; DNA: TGTGCCAGCAGCTTATCGGGGGGCTGGGAGCAGTTCTTC
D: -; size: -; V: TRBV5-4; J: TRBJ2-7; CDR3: CASSLGGLYYEQYF; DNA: TGTGCCAGCAGCCTCGGAGGATTGTACTACGAGCAGTACTTC
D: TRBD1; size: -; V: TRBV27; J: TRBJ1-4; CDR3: CASSPGTGGWWEKLFF; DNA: TGTGCCAGCAGTCCCGGGACAGGGGGCTGGTGGGAAAAACTGTTTTTT
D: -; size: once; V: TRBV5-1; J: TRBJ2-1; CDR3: CASSLDLGAYNEQFF; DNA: TGCGCCAGCAGCTTGGACCTGGGGGCCTACAATGAGCAGTTCTTC
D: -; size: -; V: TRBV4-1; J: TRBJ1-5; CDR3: CASSQGQGSNQPQHF; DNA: TGCGCCAGCAGCCAAGGGCAAGGGAGCAATCAGCCCCAGCATTTT
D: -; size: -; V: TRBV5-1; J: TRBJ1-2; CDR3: CASSLGAGASYGYTF; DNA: TGCGCCAGCAGCTTGGGCGCGGGGGCGAGCTATGGCTACACCTTC
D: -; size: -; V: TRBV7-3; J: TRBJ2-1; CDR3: CASSLRVGEQFF; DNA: TGTGCCAGCAGCTTAAGGGTGGGGGAGCAGTTCTTC
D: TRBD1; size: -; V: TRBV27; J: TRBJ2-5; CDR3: CASSPGQVPGTQYF; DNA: TGTGCCAGCAGTCCAGGACAGGTACCAGGGACCCAGTACTTC
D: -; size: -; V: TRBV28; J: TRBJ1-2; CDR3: CASSLDRGGVYGYTF; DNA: TGTGCCAGCAGTTTGGATCGGGGCGGTGTCTATGGCTACACCTTC
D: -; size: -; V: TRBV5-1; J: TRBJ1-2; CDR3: CASSSARGNLDYTF; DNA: TGCGCCAGCAGCTCTGCCCGCGGAAATCTTGACTACACCTTC
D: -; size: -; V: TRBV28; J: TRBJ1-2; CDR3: CASSLQGWGYTF; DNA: TGTGCCAGCAGTTTACAGGGCTGGGGCTACACCTTC
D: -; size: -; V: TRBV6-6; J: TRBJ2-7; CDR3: CASSYGSSSDEQYF; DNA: TGTGCCAGCAGTTACGGAAGCAGTAGCGACGAGCAGTACTTC
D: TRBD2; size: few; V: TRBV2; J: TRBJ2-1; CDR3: CASRGAGNEQFF; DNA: TGTGCCAGCAGAGGAGCGGGGAATGAGCAGTTCTTC
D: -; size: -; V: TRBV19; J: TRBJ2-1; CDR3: CASRTRTYNEQFF; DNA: TGTGCCAGTAGGACAAGGACCTACAATGAGCAGTTCTTC
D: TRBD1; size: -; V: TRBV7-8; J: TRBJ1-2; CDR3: CASSSVRDRGLGGYTF; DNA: TGTGCCAGCAGCTCTGTGAGGGACAGGGGCCTCGGGGGCTACACCTTC
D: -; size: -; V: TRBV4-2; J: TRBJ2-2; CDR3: CASSQAGGGPGELFF; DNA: TGTGCCAGCAGCCAAGCTGGAGGGGGTCCCGGGGAGCTGTTTTTT
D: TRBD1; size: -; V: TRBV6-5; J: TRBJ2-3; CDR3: CASKRTGGSDTQYF; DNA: TGTGCCAGCAAACGGACAGGGGGCTCAGATACGCAGTATTTT
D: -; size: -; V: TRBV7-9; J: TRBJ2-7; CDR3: CASSFPTRSEQYF; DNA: TGTGCCAGCAGTTTTCCGACCCGTTCCGAGCAGTACTTC
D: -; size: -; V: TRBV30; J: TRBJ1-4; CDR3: CAWQHSHSVEKLFF; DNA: TGTGCCTGGCAACACTCCCACAGCGTTGAAAAACTGTTTTTT
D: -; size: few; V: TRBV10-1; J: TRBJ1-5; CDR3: CASSPERYQPQHF; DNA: TGCGCCAGCAGCCCCGAACGTTATCAGCCCCAGCATTTT
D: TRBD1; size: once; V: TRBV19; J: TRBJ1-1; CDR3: CASSSGEGAVTEAFF; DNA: TGTGCCAGTAGTTCCGGGGAGGGGGCGGTCACTGAAGCTTTCTTT